The T cell receptor beta chain described here comes from a study of healthy donors' naive CD4 and CD8 T cells. Turning to the study itself: Three donor age groups were sampled: 20-25, 40-50 and 60-70 years; half female.

Each TCR library used around 500 ng of total RNA and a linear amplification protocol. A single record per CDR3 protein comes from TCRdb applying MiXCR to the reads. The top ten hold 2% to 2.5% of the sample, which has approximately 180,000 distinct CDR3 sequences, about 70% seen once. The germline gives CDR1 MNHEY, CDR2 SVGEGT. The CDR3 consists of 15 residues. Study-level results: Most V and J genes were reportedly biased between naive CD4+ and CD8+ cells. Chains were not paired, since alpha and beta were sequenced in bulk.

Concerning this clonotype: Its antigen is undetermined. The junction shows a germline mismatch at one end, possibly a read error.

Naive T cells were sorted: CD4+CD8-CD45RO-CD45RA+ for CD4+, CD8+CD4-CD45RA+CD27bright for CD8+. This chain uses TRBV6-2 or TRBV6-3 with TRBJ1-5; TRBD1 matches 7 bases. Sequenced sample: naive CD4+ and CD8+ T cells sorted from blood, pooled from several donors. This receptor was identified in a pool of human donors in good health; the sample pools cells from several healthy donors. The CDR3 DNA follows: TGTGCCAACAGTTTGGGACAGTGGGGCAATCAGCCCCAGCATTTT. It translates to CANSLGQWGNQPQHF.